This paragraph covers one T cell receptor beta chain sequence. What it recognizes is unknown. In the PCR, 60 Vbeta and 13 Jbeta primers were used. Generated by immunoSEQ multiplex PCR, the TCRdb table keeps only in-frame clones and is missing some. The repertoire consists of under 70,000 clones, with 60% to 80% occurring once and the leading ten covering more than 5%. The CDR3 has 12 amino acids. Germline V gene data show CDR1 as ENHRY and CDR2 as SYGVKD. Trimming took 11 bases from V and 4 from J; bases not matched to a gene: 5. This sample stems from a study of cytomegalovirus exposure and HLA in healthy donors. Whole-study findings and limits: As was reported, the classifier diagnosed cytomegalovirus status with high specificity and sensitivity. The productive fraction for most TCR beta V segments was about 87% or about 30% in an earlier analysis.

The chain uses TRBV10-3 and TRBJ1-5; TRBD1 aligns across 7 bases. The source of this sequence is a male donor in good health and CMV-seropositive. Sequencing input: PBMCs. Here the CDR3 reads CAVWDRNQPQHF. CDR3 sequence (DNA): TGTGCCGTCTGGGACAGAAATCAGCCCCAGCATTTT.